This TCR beta chain originates from a study of CD8 T cells in Susac syndrome. As for the study in general: Sequencing included Susac syndrome patients, over 5 of them with active disease and under 10 in remission.

It was with random hexamers that about 0.45 to 1 ug RNA was reverse transcribed. Across 54 Vbeta and 13 Jbeta, TCR beta CDR3 was amplified with immunoSEQ multiplex PCR. TCRdb ran MiXCR on the immunoSEQ multiplex PCR reads and lists one entry per CDR3 protein. The table lists some 190,000 distinct CDR3 sequences, less than 95% of them singletons. Isolation of CD8+ and CD4+ T cells was performed negatively, whereas enrichment of TEMRA cells was done by FACS. This CDR3 has 16 residues. V lost 5 bases and J lost 5, with 21 bases in between. The V gene's germline CDR1 is SQVTM and CDR2 ANQGSEA. The sample consisted of CD4+ T cells from PBMCs. The J gene is TRBJ2-2, the V gene TRBV29-1; the D gene is possibly TRBD1 (6 bases). The receptor was derived from a human donor with Susac syndrome. CDR3 coding DNA: TGCAGCGTTAGGACAGTTCTACCCAGGCATACCGGGGAGCTGTTTTTT. It yields the protein CSVRTVLPRHTGELFF.